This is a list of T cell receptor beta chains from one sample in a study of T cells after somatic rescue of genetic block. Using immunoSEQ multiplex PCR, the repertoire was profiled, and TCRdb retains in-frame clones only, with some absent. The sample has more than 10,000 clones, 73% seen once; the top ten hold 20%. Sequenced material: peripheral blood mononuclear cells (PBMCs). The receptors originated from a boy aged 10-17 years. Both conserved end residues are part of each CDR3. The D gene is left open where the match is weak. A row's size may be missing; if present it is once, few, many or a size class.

CDR3nt: TGTGCCAGCAGCTTCCAGGGTACCTTAACTAATGAAAAACTGTTTTTT
CDR3aa: CASSFQGTLTNEKLFF
v_gene: TRBV11-2
abundance: -
d_gene: -
j_gene: TRBJ1-4

CDR3nt: TGCGCCAGCAGCTGGGACAGGGGGCTTTGGACAGATACGCAGTATTTT
CDR3aa: CASSWDRGLWTDTQYF
v_gene: TRBV5-1
abundance: -
d_gene: TRBD1
j_gene: TRBJ2-3

CDR3nt: TGTGCCATCAGTGAGTCTCGGACGGCTGGAAACACCATATATTTT
CDR3aa: CAISESRTAGNTIYF
v_gene: TRBV10-3
abundance: -
d_gene: -
j_gene: TRBJ1-3

CDR3nt: TGTGCCAGCAGTTTCTCGGGGCATCAAGAGACCCAGTACTTC
CDR3aa: CASSFSGHQETQYF
v_gene: TRBV27
abundance: -
d_gene: -
j_gene: TRBJ2-5

CDR3nt: TGTGCCAGCAGCGGTCTAGCGGGGGGCCCCTACGAGCAGTACTTC
CDR3aa: CASSGLAGGPYEQYF
v_gene: TRBV2
abundance: few
d_gene: TRBD2
j_gene: TRBJ2-7

CDR3nt: TGTGCCAGCAGTGACTCGCCTAGCGGGCACAATGAGCAGTTCTTC
CDR3aa: CASSDSPSGHNEQFF
v_gene: TRBV6-4
abundance: -
d_gene: TRBD2
j_gene: TRBJ2-1

CDR3nt: TGTGCCAGCAGTCTTGGGATGGGTTTGGGGTGGGGTTTCACTGAAGCTTTCTTT
CDR3aa: CASSLGMGLGWGFTEAFF
v_gene: TRBV27
abundance: -
d_gene: -
j_gene: TRBJ1-1

CDR3nt: TGTGCCAGCAGCGACAGGGTCCAGACCCAGTACTTC
CDR3aa: CASSDRVQTQYF
v_gene: TRBV6-1
abundance: -
d_gene: TRBD1
j_gene: TRBJ2-5

CDR3nt: TGTGCCAGCAGTCCCGGGACTATTCTCCAGGAGCAGTACTTC
CDR3aa: CASSPGTILQEQYF
v_gene: TRBV27
abundance: -
d_gene: TRBD2
j_gene: TRBJ2-7

CDR3nt: TGTGCCAGCAGCTTCGGGACAGGCTACTCCTACGAGCAGTACTTC
CDR3aa: CASSFGTGYSYEQYF
v_gene: TRBV11-3
abundance: -
d_gene: TRBD1
j_gene: TRBJ2-7

CDR3nt: TGTGCCATCGGGAGCAGGGTAGGGAATTCACCCCTCCACTTT
CDR3aa: CAIGSRVGNSPLHF
v_gene: TRBV10-3
abundance: -
d_gene: -
j_gene: TRBJ1-6

CDR3nt: TGTGCCAGCAGCTTAGATGGACAGGGGGCTGGAAACACCATATATTTT
CDR3aa: CASSLDGQGAGNTIYF
v_gene: TRBV7-2
abundance: -
d_gene: TRBD1
j_gene: TRBJ1-3

CDR3nt: TGCGCCAGCACTTCGGCAGGATCAGATACGCAGTATTTT
CDR3aa: CASTSAGSDTQYF
v_gene: TRBV5-1
abundance: few
d_gene: -
j_gene: TRBJ2-3

CDR3nt: TGTGCCAGCAGCTTAACCCCGCCATACTCGGGAGAGACCCAGTACTTC
CDR3aa: CASSLTPPYSGETQYF
v_gene: TRBV7-7
abundance: -
d_gene: -
j_gene: TRBJ2-5

CDR3nt: TGCGCCAGCAGCTTGGTAAGCCAGGGTGGCGAAAAACTGTTTTTT
CDR3aa: CASSLVSQGGEKLFF
v_gene: TRBV5-1
abundance: -
d_gene: -
j_gene: TRBJ1-4

CDR3nt: TGTGCCAGCACCAGCCTCCTTACTTACAATGAGCAGTTCTTC
CDR3aa: CASTSLLTYNEQFF
v_gene: TRBV28
abundance: -
d_gene: -
j_gene: TRBJ2-1

CDR3nt: TGTGCCAGCAGCGCAACTAGCGGGAGGCTCCTCACAGATACGCAGTATTTT
CDR3aa: CASSATSGRLLTDTQYF
v_gene: TRBV9
abundance: -
d_gene: TRBD2
j_gene: TRBJ2-3

CDR3nt: TGTGCAAGTCGCTTAGAAGAGCGGGAGGGCCAGAGCTCCTACAATGAGCAGTTCTTC
CDR3aa: CASRLEEREGQSSYNEQFF
v_gene: TRBV12-2
abundance: -
d_gene: -
j_gene: TRBJ2-1

CDR3nt: TGTGCCAGCAGCCCCCTCAGCCGGAATGGCTACACCTTC
CDR3aa: CASSPLSRNGYTF
v_gene: TRBV7-6
abundance: -
d_gene: -
j_gene: TRBJ1-2

CDR3nt: TGTGCCAGCTCACCCCGCATTACTAACACTGAAGCTTTCTTT
CDR3aa: CASSPRITNTEAFF
v_gene: TRBV18
abundance: -
d_gene: -
j_gene: TRBJ1-1

CDR3nt: TGTGCCAGCAGTGTCCTCGGGACTAGCGGACAAAACATTCAGTACTTC
CDR3aa: CASSVLGTSGQNIQYF
v_gene: TRBV6-4
abundance: once
d_gene: TRBD2
j_gene: TRBJ2-4

CDR3nt: TGTGCCAGCATCCCGGTTGCGGGGGGGGAGACCCAGTACTTC
CDR3aa: CASIPVAGGETQYF
v_gene: TRBV11-2
abundance: -
d_gene: TRBD2
j_gene: TRBJ2-5

CDR3nt: TGTGCCAGCAGCTCGGGCCCAATTTCTACCTACGAGCAGTACTTC
CDR3aa: CASSSGPISTYEQYF
v_gene: TRBV5-4
abundance: -
d_gene: -
j_gene: TRBJ2-7

CDR3nt: TGCGCCAGCAGTGAAGGGACTAGCGGGAGGGCCACGCAGTATTTT
CDR3aa: CASSEGTSGRATQYF
v_gene: TRBV10-1
abundance: -
d_gene: TRBD2
j_gene: TRBJ2-3

CDR3nt: TGCGCCAGCAGCGGGACTGGCTCTGGGGCCAACGTCCTGACTTTC
CDR3aa: CASSGTGSGANVLTF
v_gene: TRBV5-1
abundance: -
d_gene: -
j_gene: TRBJ2-6

CDR3nt: TGTGCCTCCCGGACTCTGAACTCCTACGAGCAGTACTTC
CDR3aa: CASRTLNSYEQYF
v_gene: TRBV30
abundance: -
d_gene: -
j_gene: TRBJ2-7

CDR3nt: TGCGCCAGCAGTGAAGTCCAGGCTAGCACAGATACGCAGTATTTT
CDR3aa: CASSEVQASTDTQYF
v_gene: TRBV10-1
abundance: few
d_gene: -
j_gene: TRBJ2-3

CDR3nt: TGTGCCTGGAGCGCTAGCCCCCCTGGTGGCTACACCTTC
CDR3aa: CAWSASPPGGYTF
v_gene: TRBV30
abundance: -
d_gene: -
j_gene: TRBJ1-2

CDR3nt: TGCGCCAGCAGCGGCGGGACAGGGAGGGTCGAGCAGTACTTC
CDR3aa: CASSGGTGRVEQYF
v_gene: TRBV5-1
abundance: -
d_gene: TRBD1
j_gene: TRBJ2-7

CDR3nt: TGTGCCAGTAGTCTTCTTAGAGGCAGGGGCAGGAGTCAGCCCCAGCATTTT
CDR3aa: CASSLLRGRGRSQPQHF
v_gene: TRBV19
abundance: -
d_gene: -
j_gene: TRBJ1-5

CDR3nt: TGTGCCAGCAGCCGACAGGGACAGCTCTTTAACACTGAAGCTTTCTTT
CDR3aa: CASSRQGQLFNTEAFF
v_gene: TRBV7-6
abundance: -
d_gene: TRBD1
j_gene: TRBJ1-1

CDR3nt: TGTGCCAGCAGTCCCAGGACTAGCGGGAGTACAGATACGCAGTATTTT
CDR3aa: CASSPRTSGSTDTQYF
v_gene: TRBV27
abundance: -
d_gene: TRBD2
j_gene: TRBJ2-3

CDR3nt: TGTGCCAGCAGTTACTCCCAGGGGGCCTTCTACAATGAGCAGTTCTTC
CDR3aa: CASSYSQGAFYNEQFF
v_gene: TRBV6-5
abundance: once
d_gene: TRBD1
j_gene: TRBJ2-1

CDR3nt: TGTGCCAGCAGTTCCCCCGTAGAAGGGGCGCGAAACGAGCAGTACTTC
CDR3aa: CASSSPVEGARNEQYF
v_gene: TRBV6-6
abundance: -
d_gene: -
j_gene: TRBJ2-7

CDR3nt: TGTGCCAGCAGCACCTTACCTACGGGACAGCAGTACTTC
CDR3aa: CASSTLPTGQQYF
v_gene: TRBV7-2
abundance: -
d_gene: -
j_gene: TRBJ2-7

CDR3nt: TGTGCCAGCCGGCGGGGACAGGGAAATTCACCCCTCCACTTT
CDR3aa: CASRRGQGNSPLHF
v_gene: TRBV27
abundance: -
d_gene: TRBD1
j_gene: TRBJ1-6

CDR3nt: TGTGCCAGCAGTTACTCCCAGGGGCGCTACACCTTC
CDR3aa: CASSYSQGRYTF
v_gene: TRBV6-5
abundance: -
d_gene: -
j_gene: TRBJ1-2

CDR3nt: TGTGCCAGCAGTTCGACAGGGGCCACTGAAGCTTTCTTT
CDR3aa: CASSSTGATEAFF
v_gene: TRBV6-5
abundance: -
d_gene: TRBD1
j_gene: TRBJ1-1

CDR3nt: TGTGCCAGCAGTCCGACAGGGACCTACGAGCAGTACTTC
CDR3aa: CASSPTGTYEQYF
v_gene: TRBV6-5
abundance: -
d_gene: TRBD1
j_gene: TRBJ2-7

CDR3nt: TGCGCCAGCAGCCTTCAGCCCCATCATGACAGCTCCTACGAGCAGTACTTC
CDR3aa: CASSLQPHHDSSYEQYF
v_gene: TRBV5-1
abundance: -
d_gene: -
j_gene: TRBJ2-7

CDR3nt: TGTGCCAGTAGTAACAGGGGTAGGGGCTACGAGCAGTACTTC
CDR3aa: CASSNRGRGYEQYF
v_gene: TRBV19
abundance: -
d_gene: TRBD1
j_gene: TRBJ2-7

CDR3nt: TGCGCCAGCAGCTACAGGCAGGGGGCAGTTTCTGAAGCTTTCTTT
CDR3aa: CASSYRQGAVSEAFF
v_gene: TRBV5-1
abundance: once
d_gene: TRBD1
j_gene: TRBJ1-1

CDR3nt: TGTGCCAGCAGCCTCCTAAGCGGGAGGGGAACAGATACGCAGTATTTT
CDR3aa: CASSLLSGRGTDTQYF
v_gene: TRBV5-4
abundance: once
d_gene: TRBD2
j_gene: TRBJ2-3

CDR3nt: TGTGCCAGCAGTCTACAGGGATCGACGCAGTATTTT
CDR3aa: CASSLQGSTQYF
v_gene: TRBV6-5
abundance: -
d_gene: -
j_gene: TRBJ2-3

CDR3nt: TGTGCCAGCAGTTACTGGGCTAGTCGTGAGCAGTTCTTC
CDR3aa: CASSYWASREQFF
v_gene: TRBV6-6
abundance: -
d_gene: -
j_gene: TRBJ2-1

CDR3nt: TGCGCCAGCAGCTTGGGTCTAGCGGGAGGTCCTAGCTCCTACAATGAGCAGTTCTTC
CDR3aa: CASSLGLAGGPSSYNEQFF
v_gene: TRBV5-1
abundance: -
d_gene: TRBD2
j_gene: TRBJ2-1

CDR3nt: TGTGCCAGCAGCGTAGGGGGGGATAGCAATCAGCCCCAGCATTTT
CDR3aa: CASSVGGDSNQPQHF
v_gene: TRBV9
abundance: -
d_gene: -
j_gene: TRBJ1-5

CDR3nt: TGTGCCAGCAGCTTACAAGATACGCAGTATTTT
CDR3aa: CASSLQDTQYF
v_gene: TRBV7-9
abundance: -
d_gene: -
j_gene: TRBJ2-3

CDR3nt: TGTGCCAGCAGTTTTACAGTGGGGTCCTACAATGAGCAGTTCTTC
CDR3aa: CASSFTVGSYNEQFF
v_gene: TRBV27
abundance: -
d_gene: -
j_gene: TRBJ2-1

CDR3nt: TGTGCCAGCTCACCCGTGGTAACAGGGAGGGCCCAAGAGACCCAGTACTTC
CDR3aa: CASSPVVTGRAQETQYF
v_gene: TRBV18
abundance: -
d_gene: -
j_gene: TRBJ2-5

CDR3nt: TGTGCCAGCAGCTTGGAGGGAAAAAGCTTT
CDR3aa: CASSLEGKSF
v_gene: TRBV5-8
abundance: -
d_gene: -
j_gene: TRBJ1-6

CDR3nt: TGTGCCAGCAGTGAACAACGGCAGAATCAGCCCCAGCATTTT
CDR3aa: CASSEQRQNQPQHF
v_gene: TRBV2
abundance: few
d_gene: -
j_gene: TRBJ1-5